These T cell receptor beta chains were read from a single sample in a study of blood T cells in healthy people across ages. Via MiXCR, TCRdb re-called the 5' RACE reads, giving one row per CDR3 protein. The sample has about 680,000 distinct CDR3 sequences; roughly 50% are singletons. The source material was blood. The receptors stem from an older woman in good health. Both conserved end residues are part of each CDR3. Fields, in order: D gene, clone size, CDR3 length, J gene, V gene, CDR3 protein, CDR3 DNA. A D gene is named only where the DNA matches it firmly. Clone size is given for some rows only: seen once, a few or many times, or a class if the clone is expanded.

D gene: -
clone size: -
CDR3 length: 14
J gene: TRBJ2-7
V gene: TRBV4-3
CDR3 protein: CASSQDNRAYEQYF
CDR3 DNA: TGCGCCAGCAGCCAAGATAACAGGGCTTACGAGCAGTACTTC

D gene: TRBD1
clone size: -
CDR3 length: 13
J gene: TRBJ2-7
V gene: TRBV29-1
CDR3 protein: CSVSGTASYEQYF
CDR3 DNA: TGCAGCGTCTCCGGGACAGCCTCCTACGAGCAGTACTTC

D gene: TRBD1
clone size: -
CDR3 length: 15
J gene: TRBJ2-3
V gene: TRBV10-3
CDR3 protein: CAISDGTDHTDTQYF
CDR3 DNA: TGTGCCATCAGTGATGGGACAGACCACACAGATACGCAGTATTTT

D gene: TRBD2
clone size: -
CDR3 length: 19
J gene: TRBJ2-3
V gene: TRBV5-6
CDR3 protein: CASSLRTSGRASGTDTQYF
CDR3 DNA: TGTGCCAGCAGCTTACGGACTAGCGGGAGGGCCAGCGGCACAGATACGCAGTATTTT

D gene: TRBD2
clone size: once
CDR3 length: 18
J gene: TRBJ2-1
V gene: TRBV28
CDR3 protein: CASSLSRASGTSYNEQFF
CDR3 DNA: TGTGCCAGCAGTTTATCTCGCGCTAGCGGAACCTCCTACAATGAGCAGTTCTTC

D gene: TRBD1
clone size: once
CDR3 length: 15
J gene: TRBJ2-7
V gene: TRBV20-1
CDR3 protein: CSATPGQGESYEQYF
CDR3 DNA: TGCAGTGCCACCCCGGGACAGGGGGAATCCTACGAGCAGTACTTC

D gene: TRBD1
clone size: few
CDR3 length: 14
J gene: TRBJ1-1
V gene: TRBV3-1
CDR3 protein: CASSPSGQVGEAFF
CDR3 DNA: TGTGCCAGCAGCCCATCAGGACAGGTCGGGGAAGCTTTCTTT

D gene: TRBD1
clone size: -
CDR3 length: 15
J gene: TRBJ2-1
V gene: TRBV6-2/TRBV6-3
CDR3 protein: CASSTGTGGFNEQFF
CDR3 DNA: TGTGCCAGCAGCACCGGGACAGGTGGGTTCAATGAGCAGTTCTTC

D gene: TRBD2
clone size: -
CDR3 length: 19
J gene: TRBJ2-3
V gene: TRBV28
CDR3 protein: CASSPLGGNFDNRTDTQYF
CDR3 DNA: TGTGCCAGCAGCCCCCTCGGGGGGAACTTTGATAATCGCACAGATACGCAGTATTTT

D gene: -
clone size: -
CDR3 length: 13
J gene: TRBJ2-5
V gene: TRBV20-1
CDR3 protein: CSARGPVVNEQYF
CDR3 DNA: TGCAGTGCTAGAGGACCCGTGGTGAATGAGCAGTACTTC

D gene: -
clone size: -
CDR3 length: 15
J gene: TRBJ2-5
V gene: TRBV30
CDR3 protein: CAWSVGKTSGETQYF
CDR3 DNA: TGTGCCTGGAGTGTAGGGAAGACCTCCGGGGAGACCCAGTACTTC

D gene: -
clone size: once
CDR3 length: 14
J gene: TRBJ2-5
V gene: TRBV20-1
CDR3 protein: CSARDLAGHFEQYF
CDR3 DNA: TGCAGTGCTAGAGATTTGGCAGGGCACTTTGAGCAGTACTTC

D gene: TRBD2
clone size: -
CDR3 length: 12
J gene: TRBJ2-5
V gene: TRBV7-9
CDR3 protein: CAGQREGETQYF
CDR3 DNA: TGTGCCGGACAGCGGGAGGGGGAGACCCAGTACTTC

D gene: -
clone size: -
CDR3 length: 11
J gene: TRBJ2-5
V gene: TRBV20-1
CDR3 protein: CSGGEKETQYF
CDR3 DNA: TGCAGTGGAGGGGAGAAAGAGACCCAGTACTTC

D gene: -
clone size: -
CDR3 length: 15
J gene: TRBJ2-3
V gene: TRBV4-3
CDR3 protein: CASSQDFVAEDMQYF
CDR3 DNA: TGCGCCAGCAGCCAAGATTTTGTTGCTGAAGATATGCAGTATTTT

D gene: -
clone size: -
CDR3 length: 13
J gene: TRBJ2-7
V gene: TRBV9
CDR3 protein: CASSPKGPAEQYF
CDR3 DNA: TGTGCCAGCAGCCCCAAAGGACCGGCCGAGCAGTACTTC

D gene: -
clone size: few
CDR3 length: 12
J gene: TRBJ2-3
V gene: TRBV9
CDR3 protein: CASSDNTDTQYF
CDR3 DNA: TGTGCCAGCAGCGACAACACAGATACGCAGTATTTT

D gene: -
clone size: few
CDR3 length: 17
J gene: TRBJ2-3
V gene: TRBV7-2
CDR3 protein: CASSLEVSSGSTDTQYF
CDR3 DNA: TGTGCCAGCAGCTTAGAAGTTAGTAGCGGCAGCACAGATACGCAGTATTTT

D gene: -
clone size: -
CDR3 length: 15
J gene: TRBJ1-1
V gene: TRBV20-1
CDR3 protein: CSARDQGTMNTEAFF
CDR3 DNA: TGCAGTGCTAGAGATCAAGGCACAATGAACACTGAAGCTTTCTTT

D gene: -
clone size: few
CDR3 length: 12
J gene: TRBJ2-1
V gene: TRBV7-2
CDR3 protein: CASSFSTGKQFF
CDR3 DNA: TGTGCCAGCAGCTTTTCGACAGGAAAGCAGTTCTTC

D gene: -
clone size: -
CDR3 length: 12
J gene: TRBJ2-1
V gene: TRBV20-1
CDR3 protein: CSAPAGYNEQFF
CDR3 DNA: TGCAGTGCCCCGGCGGGCTACAATGAGCAGTTCTTC

D gene: -
clone size: -
CDR3 length: 18
J gene: TRBJ1-6
V gene: TRBV7-9
CDR3 protein: CASSPPGAGDLYNSPLHF
CDR3 DNA: TGTGCCAGCAGCCCCCCCGGGGCAGGGGACCTCTATAATTCACCCCTCCACTTT